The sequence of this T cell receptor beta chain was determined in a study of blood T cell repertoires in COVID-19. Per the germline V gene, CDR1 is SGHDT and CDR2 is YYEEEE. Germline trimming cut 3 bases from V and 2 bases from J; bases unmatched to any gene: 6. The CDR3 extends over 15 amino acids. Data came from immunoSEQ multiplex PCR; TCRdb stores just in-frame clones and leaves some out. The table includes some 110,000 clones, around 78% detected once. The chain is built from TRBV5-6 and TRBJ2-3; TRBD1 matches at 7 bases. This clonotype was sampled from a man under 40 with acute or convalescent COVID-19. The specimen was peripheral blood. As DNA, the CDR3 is TGTGCCAGCAGCTCTTGGACAGGTTCCACAGATACGCAGTATTTT. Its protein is CASSSWTGSTDTQYF. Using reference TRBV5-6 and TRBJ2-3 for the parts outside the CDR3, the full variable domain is DAGVTQSPTHLIKTRGQQVTLRCSPKSGHDTVSWYQQALGQGPQFIFQYYEEEERQRGNFPDRFSGHQFPNYSSELNVNALLLGDSALYLCASSSWTGSTDTQYFGPGTRLTVL.